These 29 T cell receptor beta chains were sequenced from one sample in a study of shared clonotypes between healthy human individuals. The table came from immunoSEQ multiplex PCR; TCRdb's copy has only in-frame clones and leaves some out. The table includes under 1,100,000 clones, 60% to 80% detected once. Source material: memory CD4+ T cells sorted from blood. Sample subset: CD45RA-negative fraction. The receptors originated from a man between 18 and 29 years old in good health.

This clone was counted between two and nine times. This chain joins TRBV2 and TRBJ2-2; tentative D call: TRBD1 (5 bases). Germline CDR1 is SNHLY and CDR2 is FYNNEI. The V and J ends lost 11 bases and 1 base respectively, with 11 bases between them. This CDR3 contains 13 residues. CDR3 DNA sequence: TGTGCCGGACAAACCGAGAACACCGGGGAGCTGTTTTTT. The encoded protein is CAGQTENTGELFF.

Only one count was recorded for this clone. The chain employs TRBV7-2 and TRBJ1-4; a weak D match, TRBD1 (6 bases). The germline V and J ends were trimmed by 3 bases and 5 bases, with 13 bases remaining between them. Germline values: CDR1 SGHTA, CDR2 FQGNSA. This CDR3 has 15 amino acids. The CDR3 sequence is CASSFQGLGNEKLFF. The CDR3 DNA reads TGTGCCAGCAGCTTTCAGGGGTTGGGGAATGAAAAACTGTTTTTT.

The chain couples TRBV7-9 to TRBJ2-7; D possibly corresponds to TRBD1 (5 bases). This CDR3 region has 12 residues. Germline values: CDR1 SEHNR, CDR2 FQNEAQ (reference sequence). The ends were cut back, 8 bases at V and 10 bases at J, with 18 bases in the middle. The CDR3 is CASVSDPGKQYF. CDR3 DNA: TGTGCCAGCGTTTCTGACCCAGGGAAACAGTACTTC.

Concerning this clone itself: This sample also contains other DNA sequences that code for the same CDR3. The genes are TRBV5-1 and TRBJ2-2; a weak D match, TRBD2 (6 bases). CDR3 length: 13 amino acids. The germline V gene encodes CDR1 SGHRS and CDR2 YFSETQ. V dropped 2 bases and J dropped 5 bases, with 7 bases sitting between them. The CDR3 DNA sequence: TGCGCCAGCAGCTTCGGGAGTACCGGGGAGCTGTTTTTT. Residues: CASSFGSTGELFF.

The rearrangement uses TRBV9 and TRBJ1-1; the D gene is possibly TRBD1 (6 bases). The CDR3 consists of 15 residues. Germline values: CDR1 SGDLS, CDR2 YYNGEE. Trimming left V 0 bases short and J 1 base short, with 10 bases between. CDR3 sequence reads: CASSVVVGGNTEAFF. In nucleotides, the CDR3 is TGTGCCAGCAGCGTAGTGGTAGGGGGGAACACTGAAGCTTTCTTT. The variable domain in full, with the rest retrieved from reference TRBV9 and TRBJ1-1, is DSGVTQTPKHLITATGQRVTLRCSPRSGDLSVYWYQQSLDQGLQFLIQYYNGEERAKGNILERFSAQQFPDLHSELNLSSLELGDSALYFCASSVVVGGNTEAFFGQGTRLTVV.

The chain recombines TRBV6-1 with TRBJ1-2; D not certain. Germline V lookup: CDR1 MNHNS, CDR2 SASEGT. The V end was cut by 7 bases, the J end by 4 bases, with 16 bases between. This CDR3 region has 14 residues. The CDR3 DNA reads TGTGCCAGCACCTTACGGGGAGGGTCCTATGGCTACACCTTC. It encodes CASTLRGGSYGYTF.

V and J are TRBV5-1 and TRBJ1-1; D perhaps matches TRBD1 (5 bases). The CDR3 sequence is 16 residues long. Per germline, CDR1 SGHRS and CDR2 YFSETQ. V lost 0 bases and J lost 0, with 12 bases in between. The CDR3 sequence is CASSLGAGTLNTEAFF. The CDR3 DNA sequence: TGCGCCAGCAGCTTGGGAGCGGGGACTCTGAACACTGAAGCTTTCTTT.

The V and J genes are TRBV4-3 and TRBJ1-5; no clear D gene. The CDR3 length is 17 residues. With 0 bases removed from V and 0 bases from J, the gap between germline ends came to 12 bases. CDR1 and CDR2 from the germline V gene are LGHNA and YSLEER. CDR3 in DNA: TGCGCCAGCAGCCAAGATTTCACGACTTCTAGCAATCAGCCCCAGCATTTT. It specifies CASSQDFTTSSNQPQHF.

V gene TRBV11-2 combines with J gene TRBJ2-2; no definite D call. This CDR3 has 16 residues. The germline gives CDR1 SGHAT, CDR2 FQNNGV. With 0 bases removed from V and 2 bases from J, the gap between germline ends came to 10 bases. The CDR3 sequence: CASSLDSALNTGELFF. DNA of the CDR3: TGTGCCAGCAGCTTAGATTCCGCTCTCAACACCGGGGAGCTGTTTTTT.

The rearrangement joins TRBV10-3 to TRBJ2-7; possibly TRBD2 for D (7 bases). CDR3 size: 14 residues. Trimming stripped 4 bases from V and 1 base from J, with 11 bases between. In germline, CDR1 is ENHRY, CDR2 SYGVKD. CDR3 amino acids: CAISVGGPSYEQYF. The CDR3, as DNA: TGTGCCATCAGTGTGGGGGGGCCTTCCTACGAGCAGTACTTC.

The chain has TRBV29-1 and TRBJ2-7, with 9 bases aligning to TRBD1. The CDR3 has 14 residues. The germline V gene has CDR1 SQVTM and CDR2 ANQGSEA. The J segment lost 5 bases and the V segment lost 6 bases, leaving 11 bases of the junction unmatched. The CDR3 region has the DNA TGCAGCGTCCTTGACAGGGGGTATGTCGACGAGCAGTACTTC. Translated: CSVLDRGYVDEQYF.

The J gene is TRBJ2-2, the V gene TRBV7-2; the D is unclear. V was trimmed by 1 base and J by 4 bases, leaving 7 bases between them. The CDR3 has 14 amino acids. CDR1 is SGHTA, CDR2 FQGNSA, per germline. CDR3 amino acids: CASSLVHSTGELFF. As DNA, the CDR3 is TGTGCCAGCAGCTTAGTCCATTCCACCGGGGAGCTGTTTTTT.

The rearrangement uses TRBV5-1 and TRBJ1-1; TRBD1 aligns across 9 bases. This CDR3 is 18 amino acids long. CDR1 is SGHRS and CDR2 is YFSETQ in the germline V gene. The V segment lost 5 bases and the J segment 1 base; nucleotides outside the gene matches: 15. DNA of the CDR3: TGCGCCAGCAGACCTCGACTTCCGGGACAGGGCTCGAACACTGAAGCTTTCTTT. Its protein is CASRPRLPGQGSNTEAFF. Together with reference TRBV5-1 and TRBJ1-1, the CDR3 gives the full variable domain: KAGVTQTPRYLIKTRGQQVTLSCSPISGHRSVSWYQQTPGQGLQFLFEYFSETQRNKGNFPGRFSGRQFSNSRSEMNVSTLELGDSALYLCASRPRLPGQGSNTEAFFGQGTRLTVV.

Notes on this clone: This CDR3 is also generated by other DNA sequences in the sample. This sequence joins TRBV5-1 and TRBJ1-1; D ambiguous. V dropped 0 bases and J dropped 0 bases, with 3 bases sitting between them. The CDR3 is made up of 13 amino acids. In germline, CDR1 is SGHRS, CDR2 YFSETQ. The CDR3, as DNA: TGCGCCAGCAGCTTGGGAATGAACACTGAAGCTTTCTTT. Protein: CASSLGMNTEAFF.

The V and J genes are TRBV29-1 and TRBJ2-5; D uncertain. Near its end, the DNA agrees better with TRBJ2-7, so the J call may be wrong. From germline, CDR1 is SQVTM and CDR2 ANQGSEA. The CDR3 totals 12 residues. The CDR3 region has the DNA TGCAGCGTGAACACAAATTCCTACGAGCAGTACTTC. Protein: CSVNTNSYEQYF.

This clone appeared once. CDR3 region: CASSSPGTSGETQYF. The CDR3 nucleotides read TGTGCCAGTAGTTCTCCCGGGACTAGCGGAGAGACCCAGTACTTC. The rearrangement joins TRBV19 to TRBJ2-5; 11 bases are shared with TRBD2. CDR3 length: 15 amino acids. The germline V gene has CDR1 LNHDA and CDR2 SQIVND (reference sequence). J was trimmed by 4 bases and V by 5 bases; bases with no gene match: 6.

The sample holds a few counts of this clone. The rearrangement links TRBV5-8 to TRBJ2-2, with a tentative D call TRBD2 (6 bases). Trimming removed 4 bases at V and 2 bases at J, with 15 bases between. CDR1 SGHTS and CDR2 YDEGEE come from the germline V gene. The CDR3 sequence is 16 residues long. This CDR3 reads CASSAGSGFNTGELFF. The DNA for the CDR3 is TGTGCCAGCAGCGCGGGGTCGGGATTCAACACCGGGGAGCTGTTTTTT.

This clone was recorded once. This sequence joins TRBV7-2 and TRBJ2-2; 9 bases line up with TRBD1. Looked up from germline, CDR1 is SGHTA and CDR2 is FQGNSA. The CDR3 spans 15 residues. With 4 bases clipped from V and 5 bases from J, the junction kept 5 bases outside the gene matches. This chain's CDR3 is CASSSGTGWTGELFF. The CDR3 bases are TGTGCCAGCAGCTCCGGGACAGGGTGGACCGGGGAGCTGTTTTTT. The variable domain in full, with the rest retrieved from reference TRBV7-2 and TRBJ2-2, is GAGVSQSPSNKVTEKGKDVELRCDPISGHTALYWYRQSLGQGLEFLIYFQGNSAPDKSGLPSDRFSAERTGGSVSTLTIQRTQQEDSAVYLCASSSGTGWTGELFFGEGSRLTVL.

The CDR3 DNA reads as TGCGCCAGCAGCTTGGGACAGGGTGGGATCGAGACCCAGTACTTC. Amino acids: CASSLGQGGIETQYF. This chain joins TRBV5-1 and TRBJ2-5; TRBD1 aligns across 7 bases. CDR1 and CDR2 (germline): SGHRS, YFSETQ. V lost 0 bases, J lost 5 bases, and 7 bases stayed unmatched. The CDR3 consists of 15 residues.

With regard to this clone: Within the sample, other DNA sequences also encode this same CDR3. The rearrangement uses TRBV6-1 and TRBJ1-2; D gene unclear. This CDR3 is built from 13 residues. Trimming cost V 3 bases and J 3 bases, with 8 bases left between them. The V gene's germline CDR1 is MNHNS and CDR2 SASEGT. This CDR3 is CASSEDGHYGYTF. The DNA for the CDR3 is TGTGCCAGCAGTGAGGACGGGCACTATGGCTACACCTTC.

This chain connects TRBV2 to TRBJ2-3, with D possibly being TRBD1 (5 bases). The CDR3 is made up of 11 amino acids. The V end was cut by 4 bases, the J end by 11 bases, with 10 bases between. Germline CDR1 SNHLY, CDR2 FYNNEI. The CDR3 region has the DNA TGTGCCAGCAGTGCAGGGTTCCTGCAGTATTTT. Translated, it gives CASSAGFLQYF.

The chain joins TRBV10-2 to TRBJ2-7; 7 bases map to TRBD1. The CDR3 extends over 14 amino acids. J was trimmed by 7 bases and V by 6 bases; bases with no gene match: 12. CDR1 is WSHSY, CDR2 SAAADI, per germline. The CDR3 spells CASSHPTGTEEQYF. The CDR3 DNA sequence: TGCGCCAGCAGCCACCCGACAGGGACGGAAGAGCAGTACTTC.

The rearrangement links TRBV5-1 to TRBJ1-2; 12 positions match TRBD1. Germline CDR1 is SGHRS and CDR2 is YFSETQ. The CDR3 runs to 13 residues. The trim removed 4 bases at V and 8 bases at J, leaving 3 bases unmatched. CDR3 sequence: CASSGDRGRGYTF. The CDR3 DNA sequence: TGCGCCAGCAGCGGGGACAGGGGGCGAGGCTACACCTTC.

The rearrangement joins TRBV5-6 to TRBJ2-7; 7 positions match TRBD1. Germline values: CDR1 SGHDT, CDR2 YYEEEE. The V and J ends lost 2 bases and 1 base, in that order; junction bases with no gene match: 6. This CDR3 contains 15 residues. This chain's CDR3 is CASSFPGQASYEQYF. The CDR3 DNA reads TGTGCCAGCAGCTTCCCCGGACAGGCTTCCTACGAGCAGTACTTC. Looking up the rest from reference TRBV5-6 and TRBJ2-7 gives the full variable domain: DAGVTQSPTHLIKTRGQQVTLRCSPKSGHDTVSWYQQALGQGPQFIFQYYEEEERQRGNFPDRFSGHQFPNYSSELNVNALLLGDSALYLCASSFPGQASYEQYFGPGTRLTVT.

The chain joins TRBV6-1 to TRBJ1-2, with D maybe TRBD1 (5 bases). V was clipped by 2 bases and J by 0 bases, with 13 bases between them. The germline V gene encodes CDR1 MNHNS and CDR2 SASEGT. CDR3 length: 16 residues. The DNA of the CDR3 is TGTGCCAGCAGTGAACTAGGGTCGGGGGCTAACTATGGCTACACCTTC. As protein: CASSELGSGANYGYTF.

V and J are TRBV6-6 and TRBJ2-2; TRBD2 might be the D (5 bases). The V gene's germline CDR1 is MNHNY and CDR2 SVGAGI (reference sequence). Trimming cost V 2 bases and J 0 bases, with 10 bases left between them. There are 16 residues in the CDR3. CDR3 region: CASSYRGSANTGELFF. For the CDR3, the DNA is TGTGCCAGCAGTTACAGAGGGAGCGCGAACACCGGGGAGCTGTTTTTT.

The rearrangement uses TRBV15 and TRBJ2-3; a weak D match, TRBD1 (5 bases). This CDR3 region has 15 residues. V was clipped by 3 bases and J by 2 bases, with 12 bases between them. CDR1 and CDR2 (germline): LNHNV, YYDKDF (reference sequence). The CDR3 loop reads CATSRVIRVTDTQYF. The CDR3 DNA reads TGTGCCACCAGCAGGGTAATCAGGGTCACAGATACGCAGTATTTT.

A few counts support this clone. This chain uses TRBV6-4 with TRBJ2-2; TRBD2 agrees at 7 bases. Trimming at V came to 10 bases and at J to 0 bases, leaving 5 bases not matched to a gene. Per germline, CDR1 MRHNA and CDR2 SNTAGT. The CDR3 extends over 14 amino acids. The CDR3 reads CATRLATNTGELFF. In nucleotides, the CDR3 is TGTGCCACTCGACTAGCCACGAACACCGGGGAGCTGTTTTTT.

The chain is built from TRBV9 and TRBJ1-6; no reliable D call. V was trimmed by 4 bases and J by 8 bases, leaving 16 bases between them. Germline V CDR1 and CDR2: SGDLS, YYNGEE. CDR3 length: 15 amino acids. The CDR3 DNA is TGTGCCAGCAGCCCCCGGGGAGGGCGGGATTCACCCCTCCACTTT. Translated: CASSPRGGRDSPLHF.